The TCR beta chain described here comes from a study of blood T cell repertoires in COVID-19. Study overall: Both acute and convalescent COVID-19 samples were obtained from the United States, Italy and Spain. T cells, B-cell-depleted T cells, or PBMCs supplied cDNA or gDNA.

Sequencing was performed with immunoSEQ multiplex PCR; in TCRdb, only in-frame clones are kept and a portion is missing. The repertoire includes approximately 100,000 clones, 84% of them detected once, and 12% sits in the top ten. V shed 4 bases, J shed 3 bases, and the junction held 8 bases outside the gene matches. Looked up from germline, CDR1 is MNHEY and CDR2 is SVGEGT. This CDR3 spans 17 amino acids. This sequence originates from a human donor in a cohort sampled during active COVID-19. The specimen sequenced was peripheral blood. The V gene is TRBV6-2 or TRBV6-3, the J gene TRBJ2-7; TRBD2 agrees at 14 bases. The DNA for the CDR3 is TGTGCCAGCAGTTCCCTGGGACTAGCGGGGGTATACTACGAGCAGTACTTC. This gives the protein CASSSLGLAGVYYEQYF.